This entry lists 20 T cell receptor beta chains sequenced from one sample in a study of metastatic and nonmetastatic thyroid tumors. TCRdb re-called the PCR reads through MiXCR. The sample lists about 27,000 clones, 25% to 30% occurring once. Thyroid surgery was performed in patients who had received no treatment beforehand. The material sequenced was blood. The receptor set was obtained from a female donor with papillary thyroid cancer or a benign thyroid nodule (not recorded which). Some clones in this sample may be carry-over from other donors' samples.

This clone occurred many times. The chain has TRBV5-4 and TRBJ2-7; either TRBD1 or TRBD2 may fit D (5 bases each). Germline V gene sequence: CDR1 SGHNT, CDR2 YYREEE (reference sequence). V gave up 4 bases and J gave up 6 bases, with 17 bases separating them. This CDR3 contains 14 residues. CDR3: CASSRDRQRGEQYV. In nucleotides, the CDR3 is TGTGCCAGCAGCCGGGACCGGCAGCGCGGCGAGCAGTACGTC.

This clone rates as medium-sized (0.01 to 0.1%). The chain has TRBV11-3 and TRBJ1-6, with D maybe TRBD1 (6 bases). The germline V gene has CDR1 SGHNT and CDR2 YENEEA. The CDR3 length is 18 residues. The germline V and J ends were trimmed by 0 bases and 8 bases, with 20 bases remaining between them. The DNA for the CDR3 is TGTGCCAGCAGCTTAGATTTGGGACATCAAGAGGGGGATTCACCCCTCCACTTT. It specifies CASSLDLGHQEGDSPLHF.

The J gene is TRBJ1-1, the V gene TRBV20-1; D is perhaps TRBD1 (5 bases). The CDR3 contains 14 residues. The V and J ends lost 5 bases and 0 bases respectively, with 13 bases between them. In germline, CDR1 is DFQATT, CDR2 SNEGSKA (reference sequence). The CDR3 sequence is CSASTVNLNTEAFF. The CDR3 region has the DNA TGCAGTGCTTCGACAGTGAACTTGAACACTGAAGCTTTCTTT.

This clone has only a few counts. The chain combines TRBV6-1 with TRBJ1-1; D is unresolved. V was trimmed by 4 bases and J by 3 bases, leaving 15 bases between them. From germline, CDR1 is MNHNS and CDR2 SASEGT. CDR3 length: 15 amino acids. The CDR3 sequence is CASSVNEIRHTEAFF. The CDR3 bases are TGTGCCAGCAGTGTTAATGAGATTCGGCACACTGAAGCTTTCTTT.

This clone was found many times. The V gene is TRBV2, the J gene TRBJ2-2; perhaps TRBD2 as D (6 bases). The germline V gene has CDR1 SNHLY and CDR2 FYNNEI. The CDR3 contains 14 residues. V was shortened by 2 bases and J by 7 bases, with 11 bases between the two germline ends. CDR3 residues: CASSEFTGSGELFF. The DNA of the CDR3 is TGTGCCAGCAGTGAATTTACCGGGAGCGGGGAGCTGTTTTTT.

A remark on this clone: No conserved phenylalanine or tryptophan ends this CDR3, so it is likely a read error. The limits of the CDR3 on the DNA are not certain, so only TCRdb's listed CDR3 is given. The sample has other DNA sequences that encode this CDR3 too. The rearrangement uses TRBV14 and TRBJ2-7; TRBD2 was called by the table and not checked on the DNA. Inclusive of both ends, the CDR3 amounts to 9 amino acids. Germline V gives CDR1 SGHDN, CDR2 FVKESK. The CDR3 sequence: CASSQPPAG.

The rearrangement joins TRBV20-1 to TRBJ1-1; D not resolved. This CDR3 is 13 amino acids long. Germline V gene data show CDR1 as DFQATT and CDR2 as SNEGSKA (reference sequence). V lost 3 bases and J lost 5, with 13 bases in between. CDR3 region: CSASRKVGTEAFF. For the CDR3, the DNA is TGCAGTGCTAGTCGGAAAGTTGGGACTGAAGCTTTCTTT.

This clone showed up many times. The chain recombines TRBV5-1 with TRBJ2-1, with TRBD1 identical over 8 bases. Germline V gene lookup returns CDR1 SGHRS and CDR2 YFSETQ. The CDR3 length is 14 residues. The V and J ends lost 4 bases and 6 bases, in that order; junction bases with no gene match: 6. The CDR3 coding sequence is TGCGCCAGCAGCCTGGACAGGGCAGGCAATGAGCAGTTCTTC. It codes for CASSLDRAGNEQFF. Full variable domain (missing parts from reference TRBV5-1 and TRBJ2-1): KAGVTQTPRYLIKTRGQQVTLSCSPISGHRSVSWYQQTPGQGLQFLFEYFSETQRNKGNFPGRFSGRQFSNSRSEMNVSTLELGDSALYLCASSLDRAGNEQFFGPGTRLTVL.

In its sample, this clone was seen a few times. V usage is TRBV6-1 and J usage is TRBJ1-4, with a possible D match to TRBD1 (5 bases). The CDR3 contains 13 residues. With 4 bases removed from V and 7 bases from J, the gap between germline ends came to 10 bases. Per the germline V gene, CDR1 is MNHNS and CDR2 is SASEGT. Here the CDR3 DNA reads TGTGCCAGCAGTGGTCAGGGTTCTGAAAAACTGTTTTTT. The encoded protein is CASSGQGSEKLFF.

This clone has at least ten counts. The V gene is TRBV9, the J gene TRBJ1-2; TRBD1 is a possible D gene (6 bases). The CDR3 loop spans 18 amino acids. V lost 0 bases and J 7 bases, leaving 25 bases between the germline ends. Germline CDR1 SGDLS, CDR2 YYNGEE. In nucleotides, the CDR3 is TGTGCCAGCAGCGTAGGGAATGTACAGGGAGCTCGTGCGGGTGGCTACACCTTC. It translates to CASSVGNVQGARAGGYTF.

J is TRBJ1-2 and V is TRBV20-1; D gene unclear. Germline CDR1 is DFQATT and CDR2 is SNEGSKA (reference sequence). Trimming cost V 2 bases and J 7 bases, with 14 bases left between them. The CDR3 runs to 13 residues. In DNA form, the CDR3 reads TGCAGTGCTAGAAAAGGGCCCGAGGCTGGCTACACCTTC. Its protein is CSARKGPEAGYTF.

This clone appeared many times. The chain combines TRBV7-3 with TRBJ2-1; the match to TRBD2 covers 10 bases. V gave up 5 bases and J gave up 9 bases; unmatched junction bases: 7. This CDR3 has 14 residues. Germline V CDR1 and CDR2: SGHTA, FQGTGA. In DNA, the CDR3 is TGTGCCAGCAGCCAAACTAGCGGGATAGGTGAGCAGTTCTTC. Translated: CASSQTSGIGEQFF.

The chain joins TRBV20-1 to TRBJ2-5, with D unresolved. The CDR3 contains 12 residues. The germline V and J ends were trimmed by 6 bases and 7 bases, with 15 bases remaining between them. Germline CDR1 DFQATT, CDR2 SNEGSKA (reference sequence). In nucleotides, the CDR3 is TGCAGTGCCCAGGCCCTGGTGTGGACCCAGTACTTC. Translating gives CSAQALVWTQYF.

J is TRBJ2-7 and V is TRBV18, with D possibly matching TRBD1 (5 bases). The CDR3 is 12 amino acids. The germline gives CDR1 KGHSH, CDR2 LQKENI. Trimming left V 5 bases short and J 4 bases short, with 9 bases between. The CDR3 is CASSSTEYEQYF. The CDR3 bases are TGTGCCAGCTCATCGACAGAGTACGAGCAGTACTTC.

This clone has just a few counts. The chain recombines TRBV15 with TRBJ2-2; D is possibly TRBD1 (7 bases). CDR1 and CDR2 (germline): LNHNV, YYDKDF (reference sequence). The CDR3 contains 14 residues. V was pared by 2 bases and J by 5 bases, with 9 bases between. The CDR3 protein is CATSRQGGTGELFF. As DNA, the CDR3 is TGTGCCACCAGCAGACAGGGGGGAACCGGGGAGCTGTTTTTT.

The V call is TRBV5-8, the J call TRBJ1-2; maybe TRBD1 (5 bases). The V gene lost 1 base and the J gene lost 0 bases, with 10 bases spanning the gap. CDR1 is SGHTS and CDR2 is YDEGEE in the germline V gene. This CDR3 region has 15 residues. The CDR3 spells CASSLTGRANYGYTF. The CDR3 DNA is TGTGCCAGCAGCTTGACGGGACGGGCTAACTATGGCTACACCTTC.

The chain carries TRBV9 and TRBJ2-7; the match to TRBD2 covers 14 bases. The V gene's germline CDR1 is SGDLS and CDR2 YYNGEE. The CDR3 has 17 amino acids. CDR3 coding DNA: TGTGCCAGCAGCGTCGACGGGACTAGCGGGGGTACCCACGAGCGGTACGTC. Translating it yields CASSVDGTSGGTHERYV.

V is TRBV6-1 and J is TRBJ2-5; 10 nucleotides match TRBD2. The CDR3 runs to 16 residues. Germline CDR1 is MNHNS and CDR2 is SASEGT. V lost 7 bases, J lost 4 bases, and 12 bases stayed unmatched. The CDR3 DNA is TGTGCCAGCAACTCTCCCGAGCGGGGGGGCCTAGAGACCCAGTACTTC. Protein sequence: CASNSPERGGLETQYF.

This chain connects TRBV3-1 to TRBJ1-6; 11 bases are shared with TRBD1. With 2 bases clipped from V and 6 bases from J, the junction kept 3 bases outside the gene matches. Germline V gene data show CDR1 as LGHDT and CDR2 as YNNKEL (reference sequence). The CDR3 contains 16 residues. The CDR3 loop is CASSQFGQGANSPLHF. DNA of the CDR3: TGTGCCAGCAGCCAATTCGGACAGGGGGCTAATTCACCCCTCCACTTT.

This clone appeared a few times. This rearrangement joins TRBV29-1 to TRBJ1-6; maybe TRBD1 (6 bases). The V gene lost 4 bases and the J gene lost 5 bases, with 6 bases spanning the gap. Germline V lookup: CDR1 SQVTM, CDR2 ANQGSEA. This CDR3 is 12 amino acids long. The CDR3 reads CSVGDNNSPLHF. The CDR3 coding sequence is TGCAGCGTTGGGGACAATAATTCACCCCTCCACTTT.